The sequence of this T cell receptor beta chain was determined in a study of cytomegalovirus exposure and HLA in healthy donors. For the study at large: There were around 100 million unique TCR beta sequences, drawn from some 180 million T cells, in an earlier analysis.

Vbeta (60) and Jbeta (13) primers were used in the PCR. Measured with immunoSEQ multiplex PCR; TCRdb has only the in-frame clones, and not every one. The table lists a few hundred thousand clones, over 65% of them singletons. The germline V gene has CDR1 SNHLY and CDR2 FYNNEI. CDR3 length: 16 residues. The V gene end was trimmed by 5 bases and the J gene end by 5 bases; junction bases not matched to a gene: 8. Notes on the study in general: Many donors shared some public TCRs, even though most TCR sequences were rare.

Worth noting for this clone: Its antigen remains unknown.

Sequences were obtained from PBMCs. V usage is TRBV2 and J usage is TRBJ2-2; 10 nucleotides match TRBD2. The sequence was obtained from a woman aged 55-69 years in good health and CMV-seropositive. CDR3 loop: CASSYGVAGGTGELFF. CDR3 in DNA: TGTGCCAGCAGTTACGGGGTAGCGGGAGGAACCGGGGAGCTGTTTTTT.